This TCR beta chain was retrieved from a study of beta chain features in type 1 diabetes. Study-level background: Cell yields, gender and age were comparable in patients and healthy donors. Whole-study findings and limits: Lower insertion and higher deletion counts appeared at VDJ junctions in type 1 diabetes patients. In comparison with healthy donors, patients had naive, central memory and Treg TCRB repertoires that appeared more similar.

This clone was seen only a few times. Its matching antigen is unknown. TCRB transcripts that were expressed got sequenced, as all of the isolated RNA had been reverse transcribed. TCRdb's table, derived via immunoSEQ multiplex PCR, lists solely in-frame clones and lacks some. The repertoire includes fewer than 200,000 clones, about 8.1% of them detected once, and 0.55% to 0.75% sits in the top ten. Each of the CD4+ naive, central memory, regulatory and stem cell-like memory populations was sorted via CD45RO/CCR7/CD25/CD127/CD95/CD27. This CDR3 has 18 amino acids. V shed 3 bases and J 4 bases; nucleotides not matched to a gene: 11. The germline V gene encodes CDR1 ENHRY and CDR2 SYGVKD.

This TCR derives from a man aged 18-30 years in good health. The chain has TRBV10-3 and TRBJ2-6; 8 bases agree with TRBD1. Sequencing was performed on central memory CD4+ T cells from blood. This CDR3 is CAISDTGQGVTGANVLTF. CDR3 in DNA: TGTGCCATCAGTGACACCGGACAGGGAGTAACGGGGGCCAACGTCCTGACTTTC.